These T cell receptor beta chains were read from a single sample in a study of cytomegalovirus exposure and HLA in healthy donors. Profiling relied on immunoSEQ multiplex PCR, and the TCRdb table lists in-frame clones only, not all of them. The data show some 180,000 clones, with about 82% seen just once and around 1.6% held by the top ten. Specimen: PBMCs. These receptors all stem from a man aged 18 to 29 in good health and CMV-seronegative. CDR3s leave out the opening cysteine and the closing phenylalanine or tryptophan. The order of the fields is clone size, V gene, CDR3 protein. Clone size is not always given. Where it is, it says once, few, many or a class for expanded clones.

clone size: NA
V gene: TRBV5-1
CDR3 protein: ASSLGTSGRAYNEQF

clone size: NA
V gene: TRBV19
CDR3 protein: ASSPGLAVKNIQY

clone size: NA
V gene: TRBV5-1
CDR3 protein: ASSLSFSRLISGANVLT

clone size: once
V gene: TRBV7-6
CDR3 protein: ASSPELGTETF

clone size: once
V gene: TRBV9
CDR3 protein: ASSVGAGAETQY

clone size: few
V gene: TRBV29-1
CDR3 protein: SVRDTRSYEQY

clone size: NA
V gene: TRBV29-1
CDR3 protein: SVERAGFYEQY

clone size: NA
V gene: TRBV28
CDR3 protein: ASSSPSYGYT

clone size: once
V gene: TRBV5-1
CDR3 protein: ASSLVYPQHSYEQY

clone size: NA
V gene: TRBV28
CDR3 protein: ASSLSGGLMNTEAF